This T cell receptor beta chain is from a study of T cells in localized non-small cell lung cancer. General study findings and limits: Tumor trailed uninvolved adjacent lung in T cell clonality, which peaked there. Paired adjacent lung recovered a median approximately 57 of the top 100 tumor clones.

V trimming: 6 bases; J trimming: 3 bases; junction bases outside the gene matches: 9. Germline values: CDR1 LNHDA, CDR2 SQIVND (reference sequence). The CDR3 is 15 residues long. Sequencing was performed with immunoSEQ multiplex PCR; in TCRdb, only in-frame clones are kept and a portion is missing. The table has just under 750 clones, roughly 36% seen once. Notes on this clone: Its target is not known.

It was adjacent lung free of atypia that was taken, at least 2 cm from the tumor margin. The sample in question was normal lung tissue next to the tumor, obtained before any cancer treatment. This clonotype originated in a man between 35 and 75 years old with stage II lung adenocarcinoma. This chain uses TRBV19 with TRBJ2-7, with 9 bases matching TRBD1. The CDR3 region is CASSLMGTGNYEQYF. Here the CDR3 DNA reads TGTGCCAGTAGCCTCATGGGGACAGGGAACTACGAGCAGTACTTC. The whole variable domain, remainder taken from reference TRBV19 and TRBJ2-7, is DGGITQSPKYLFRKEGQNVTLSCEQNLNHDAMYWYRQDPGQGLRLIYYSQIVNDFQKGDIAEGYSVSREKKESFPLTVTSAQKNPTAFYLCASSLMGTGNYEQYFGPGTRLTVT.